The 8 T cell receptor beta chains given below trace back to one sample, sequenced in a study of OX40 agonist ivuxolimab in advanced cancers. Sequenced by immunoSEQ multiplex PCR; TCRdb stores in-frame clones only, minus some. The table lists about 26,000 clones, around 85% of them singletons. The sample consisted of CD4+ or CD8+ T cells sorted from blood, taken in a trial of the OX40 agonist ivuxolimab. These receptors were taken from an adult with an advanced solid tumor such as melanoma, head and neck, liver or kidney cancer.

The V call is TRBV2, the J call TRBJ1-1; D is ambiguous. Per germline, CDR1 SNHLY and CDR2 FYNNEI. The CDR3 runs 12 residues. Trimming stripped 2 bases from V and 0 bases from J, with 1 base between. The CDR3 region is CASSEMNTEAFF. The CDR3 bases are TGTGCCAGCAGTGAAATGAACACTGAAGCTTTCTTT. The full variable domain, with the rest looked up from reference TRBV2 and TRBJ1-1, is EPEVTQTPSHQVTQMGQEVILRCVPISNHLYFYWYRQILGQKVEFLVSFYNNEISEKSEIFDDQFSVERPDGSNFTLKIRSTKLEDSAMYFCASSEMNTEAFFGQGTRLTVV.

The chain employs TRBV4-3 and TRBJ2-2; D is unresolved. This CDR3 spans 14 amino acids. V dropped 4 bases and J dropped 2 bases, with 8 bases sitting between them. Per germline, CDR1 LGHNA and CDR2 YSLEER. The CDR3 DNA follows: TGCGCCAGCAGCCCTCGGTTTAACACCGGGGAGCTGTTTTTT. This codes for CASSPRFNTGELFF.

By share, this clone counts as large. V gene TRBV10-2 combines with J gene TRBJ2-4; weak D call: TRBD2 (6 bases). Trimming stripped 7 bases from V and 3 bases from J, with 13 bases between. Germline CDR1 WSHSY, CDR2 SAAADI. The CDR3 runs 14 residues. The CDR3 here is CASMTGVDKNIQYF. The CDR3 nucleotides are TGCGCCAGCATGACGGGGGTAGACAAAAACATTCAGTACTTC.

The gene calls are TRBV7-8 and TRBJ2-1; the D gene is possibly TRBD2 (8 bases). Germline V gives CDR1 SGHVS, CDR2 FQNEAQ. CDR3 length equals 14 residues. Trimming took 5 bases from V and 8 from J, leaving 16 bases between them. In nucleotides, the CDR3 is TGTGCCAGCAGCCCTAGCGGGCAGGGGGATGAGCAGTTCTTC. Amino acid sequence: CASSPSGQGDEQFF.

The chain carries TRBV6-6 and TRBJ1-6; weak D call: TRBD1 (6 bases). CDR1 MNHNY and CDR2 SVGAGI come from the germline V gene (reference sequence). CDR3 length equals 13 residues. Trimming left V 2 bases short and J 10 bases short, with 9 bases between. Written as DNA, the CDR3 is TGTGCCAGCAGTTACGCGGGACAATCACCCCTCCACTTT. Protein product: CASSYAGQSPLHF.

The chain is built from TRBV6-4 and TRBJ1-3, with D unresolved. The V end was cut by 2 bases, the J end by 0 bases, with 5 bases between. Per germline, CDR1 MRHNA and CDR2 SNTAGT. The CDR3 spans 14 residues. The CDR3 loop is CASSDRNSGNTIYF. For the CDR3, the DNA is TGTGCCAGCAGTGACCGGAACTCTGGAAACACCATATATTTT.

About this clone itself: One end of the junction fails to match germline, which may point to a read error. J is TRBJ2-5 and V is TRBV7-6; 11 bases fit TRBD2. Germline V gene sequence: CDR1 SGHVS, CDR2 FNYEAQ. The CDR3 runs to 16 residues. The CDR3 spells CASNLGRIAGGETQYF. The CDR3 coding sequence is TGTGCCAGCAACTTAGGGAGAATAGCGGGGGGGGAGACCCAGTACTTC.

This clone was observed once. V usage is TRBV5-1 and J usage is TRBJ2-1; 7 bases align to TRBD2. The CDR3 spans 15 residues. J gave up 3 bases and V 3 bases, and 6 bases lay outside the gene matches. In germline, CDR1 is SGHRS, CDR2 YFSETQ. The CDR3 sequence is CASSSGGDYYNEQFF. In nucleotides, the CDR3 is TGCGCCAGCAGCTCTGGAGGGGACTACTACAATGAGCAGTTCTTC.